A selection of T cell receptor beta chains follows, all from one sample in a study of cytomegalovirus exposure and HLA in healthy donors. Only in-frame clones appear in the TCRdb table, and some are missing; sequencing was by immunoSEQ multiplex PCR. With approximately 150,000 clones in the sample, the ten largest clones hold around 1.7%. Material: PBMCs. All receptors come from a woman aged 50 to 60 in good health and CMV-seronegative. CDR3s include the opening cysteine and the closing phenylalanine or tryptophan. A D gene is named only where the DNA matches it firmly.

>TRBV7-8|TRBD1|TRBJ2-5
CASSSLDRGGRETQYF
TGTGCCAGCAGCTCCCTCGACAGGGGGGGAAGAGAGACCCAGTACTTC
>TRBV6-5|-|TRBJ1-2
CASSYGPYGYTF
TGTGCCAGCAGTTACGGGCCTTATGGCTACACCTTC
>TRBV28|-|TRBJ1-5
CASSPLGGQGQPQHF
TGTGCCAGCAGTCCCTTGGGGGGGCAGGGTCAGCCCCAGCATTTT
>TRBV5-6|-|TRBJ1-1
CASSLYRAPEAFF
TGTGCCAGCAGCTTGTACAGGGCGCCTGAAGCTTTCTTT
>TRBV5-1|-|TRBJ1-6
CASSLAIRSSYNSPLHF
TGCGCCAGCAGCTTGGCCATTCGGAGCTCCTATAATTCACCCCTCCACTTT
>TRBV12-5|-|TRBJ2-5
CASGEVETQYF
TGTGCTTCGGGGGAGGTGGAGACCCAGTACTTC
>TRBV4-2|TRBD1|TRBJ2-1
CASSSGQGPYNEQFF
TGTGCCAGCAGCTCAGGACAGGGTCCATACAATGAGCAGTTCTTC
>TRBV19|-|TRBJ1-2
CASSISGGDYGYTF
TGTGCCAGTAGTATTTCCGGGGGAGACTATGGCTACACCTTC
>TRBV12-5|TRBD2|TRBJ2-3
CASGLPRGTSGVGTDTQYF
TGTGCTAGTGGTTTGCCTCGCGGGACTAGCGGTGTTGGGACAGATACGCAGTATTTT
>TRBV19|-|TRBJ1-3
CASSMPGQTITGNTIYF
TGTGCCAGTAGTATGCCCGGACAAACAATCACTGGAAACACCATATATTTT
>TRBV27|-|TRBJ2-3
CASSLSSRGGPTDTQYF
TGTGCCAGCAGTTTATCATCGAGAGGAGGGCCGACAGATACGCAGTATTTT
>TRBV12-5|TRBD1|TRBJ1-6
CASGLVGFGTGNSPLHF
TGTGCTAGTGGTTTGGTAGGGTTCGGGACAGGTAATTCACCCCTCCACTTT
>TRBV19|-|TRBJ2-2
CASSNNREPSLWTHRNTGELFF
TGTGCCAGTAGTAATAACAGGGAACCTTCTCTGTGGACCCACAGAAACACCGGGGAGCTGTTTTTT
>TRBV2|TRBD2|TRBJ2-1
CASSARTSGGAEQFF
TGTGCCAGCAGTGCCCGGACTAGCGGGGGGGCTGAGCAGTTCTTC
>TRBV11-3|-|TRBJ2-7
CASSGGWGYEQYF
TGTGCCAGCAGCGGAGGGTGGGGCTACGAGCAGTACTTC
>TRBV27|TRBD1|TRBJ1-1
CASSPRGAHRNTEAFF
TGTGCCAGCAGTCCCAGGGGGGCGCATAGGAACACTGAAGCTTTCTTT
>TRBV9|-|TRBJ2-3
CASSVGGTADTQYF
TGTGCCAGCAGCGTAGGCGGGACAGCAGATACGCAGTATTTT
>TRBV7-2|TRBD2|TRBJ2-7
CASSLVAGGPNEQYF
TGTGCCAGCAGCTTAGTCGCGGGGGGGCCCAACGAGCAGTACTTC
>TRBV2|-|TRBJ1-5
CASSERNSNQPQHF
TGTGCCAGCAGTGAGAGGAATAGCAATCAGCCCCAGCATTTT
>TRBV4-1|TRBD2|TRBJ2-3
CASSQEVSLAGNTDTQYF
TGCGCCAGCAGCCAAGAGGTATCGCTAGCGGGTAATACAGATACGCAGTATTTT
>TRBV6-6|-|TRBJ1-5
CASSSGDSNQPQHF
TGTGCCAGCAGCTCAGGGGATAGCAATCAGCCCCAGCATTTT
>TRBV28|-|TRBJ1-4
CASSIPGGSEKLFF
TGTGCCAGCTCAATCCCCGGGGGAAGTGAAAAACTGTTTTTT
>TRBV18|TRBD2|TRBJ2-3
CASSPGLAGSDTQYF
TGTGCCAGCTCACCGGGACTAGCGGGGTCAGATACGCAGTATTTT
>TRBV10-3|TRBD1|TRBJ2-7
CAISEYRGYEQYF
TGTGCCATCAGTGAGTACAGGGGATACGAGCAGTACTTC
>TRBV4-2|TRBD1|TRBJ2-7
CASSQAYQGADEQYF
TGTGCCAGCAGCCAAGCGTACCAGGGGGCCGACGAGCAGTACTTC
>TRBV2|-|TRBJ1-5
CASTAAPGWGNQPQHF
TGTGCCAGCACCGCGGCCCCGGGTTGGGGCAATCAGCCCCAGCATTTT
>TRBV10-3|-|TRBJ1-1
CAIRDGIGTEAFF
TGTGCCATCAGGGACGGGATTGGCACTGAAGCTTTCTTT
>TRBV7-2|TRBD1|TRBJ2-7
CASSFRGQASEQYF
TGTGCCAGCAGCTTCCGTGGACAGGCGAGCGAGCAGTACTTC
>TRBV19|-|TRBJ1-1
CASSRDKNTEAFF
TGTGCCAGTAGTCGGGACAAGAACACTGAAGCTTTCTTT
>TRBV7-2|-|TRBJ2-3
CASSLGLLNTDTQYF
TGTGCCAGCAGCTTAGGCCTGCTAAACACAGATACGCAGTATTTT
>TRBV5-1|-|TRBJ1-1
CASSLVVGGANTEAFF
TGCGCCAGCAGCTTGGTTGTTGGGGGCGCCAACACTGAAGCTTTCTTT
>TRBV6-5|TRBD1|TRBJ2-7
CASSYTTGYYEQYF
TGTGCCAGCAGTTACACGACAGGGTACTACGAGCAGTACTTC
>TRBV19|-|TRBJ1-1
CASSIGGVGAFF
TGTGCCAGTAGTATAGGCGGGGTTGGAGCTTTCTTT
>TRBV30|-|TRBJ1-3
CAWTTGSGNTIYF
TGTGCCTGGACAACAGGGTCTGGAAACACCATATATTTT
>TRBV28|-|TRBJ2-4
CASRTTSAKNIQYF
TGTGCCAGCAGGACAACGAGCGCCAAAAACATTCAGTACTTC
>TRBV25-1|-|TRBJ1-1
CASREGSAEAFF
TGTGCCAGCAGGGAGGGCTCCGCTGAAGCTTTCTTT
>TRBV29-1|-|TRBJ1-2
CSVGGGEGVGYTF
TGCAGCGTTGGAGGAGGGGAGGGAGTTGGCTACACCTTC